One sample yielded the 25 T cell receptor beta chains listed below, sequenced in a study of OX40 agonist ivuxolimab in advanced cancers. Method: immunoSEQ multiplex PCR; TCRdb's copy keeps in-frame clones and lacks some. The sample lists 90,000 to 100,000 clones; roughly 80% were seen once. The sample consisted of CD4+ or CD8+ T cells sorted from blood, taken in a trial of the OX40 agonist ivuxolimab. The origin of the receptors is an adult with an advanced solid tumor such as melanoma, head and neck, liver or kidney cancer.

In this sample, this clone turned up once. The CDR3 loop is CASSEYFPGGDGYTF. CDR3 DNA sequence: TGTGCCAGCAGTGAATATTTCCCCGGGGGCGATGGCTACACCTTC. J is TRBJ1-2 and V is TRBV25-1; weak D call: TRBD1 (6 bases). Looked up from germline, CDR1 is MGHDK and CDR2 is SYGVNS. Trimming removed 0 bases from V and 6 bases from J, with 14 bases in between. This CDR3 has 15 amino acids.

This chain's CDR3 is CASSSERVSGYTF. CDR3 DNA: TGCGCCAGCAGCTCCGAGCGGGTTTCTGGCTACACCTTC. The V and J genes are TRBV5-1 and TRBJ1-2; D gene uncertain. The length of the CDR3 is 13 residues. Between the trimmed V and J ends, which lost 3 bases and 7 bases, there was a span of 13 bases. Germline CDR1 reads SGHRS; CDR2 reads YFSETQ.

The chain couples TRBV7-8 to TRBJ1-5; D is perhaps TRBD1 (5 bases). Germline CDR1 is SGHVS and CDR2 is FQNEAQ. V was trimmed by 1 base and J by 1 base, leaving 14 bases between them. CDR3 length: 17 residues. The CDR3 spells CASSLEGSLRSNQPQHF. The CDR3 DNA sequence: TGTGCCAGCAGCTTAGAGGGGTCCCTCAGGAGCAATCAGCCCCAGCATTTT.

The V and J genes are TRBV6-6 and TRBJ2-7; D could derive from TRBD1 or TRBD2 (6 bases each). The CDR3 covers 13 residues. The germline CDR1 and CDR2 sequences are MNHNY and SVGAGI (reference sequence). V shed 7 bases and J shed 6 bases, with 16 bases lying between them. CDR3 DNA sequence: TGTGCCAGCATTGGGGGGCATCGATCCGAGCAGTACTTC. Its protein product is CASIGGHRSEQYF.

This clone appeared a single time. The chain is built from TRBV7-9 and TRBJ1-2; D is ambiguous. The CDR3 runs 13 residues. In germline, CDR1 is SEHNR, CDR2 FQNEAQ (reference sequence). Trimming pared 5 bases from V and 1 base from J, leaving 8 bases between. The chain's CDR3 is CASSVGVNYGYTF. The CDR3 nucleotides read TGTGCCAGCAGCGTAGGCGTTAACTATGGCTACACCTTC.

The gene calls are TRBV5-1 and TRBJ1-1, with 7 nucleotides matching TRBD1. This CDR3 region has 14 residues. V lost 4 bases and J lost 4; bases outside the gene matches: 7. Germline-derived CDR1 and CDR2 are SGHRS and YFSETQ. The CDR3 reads CASSLGQSLTEAFF. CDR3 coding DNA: TGCGCCAGCAGCCTGGGACAGTCCCTCACTGAAGCTTTCTTT.

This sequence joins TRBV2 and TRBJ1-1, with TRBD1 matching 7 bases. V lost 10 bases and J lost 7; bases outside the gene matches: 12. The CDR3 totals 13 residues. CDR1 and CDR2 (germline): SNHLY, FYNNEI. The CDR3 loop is CATRGGRAFEAFF. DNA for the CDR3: TGTGCCACCAGGGGGGGGCGAGCCTTTGAAGCTTTCTTT.

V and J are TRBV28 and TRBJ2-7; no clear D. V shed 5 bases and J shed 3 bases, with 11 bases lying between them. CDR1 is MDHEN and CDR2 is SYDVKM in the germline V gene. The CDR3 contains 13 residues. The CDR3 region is CASSPGNYYEQYF. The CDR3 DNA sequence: TGTGCCAGCAGTCCCGGCAATTACTACGAGCAGTACTTC.

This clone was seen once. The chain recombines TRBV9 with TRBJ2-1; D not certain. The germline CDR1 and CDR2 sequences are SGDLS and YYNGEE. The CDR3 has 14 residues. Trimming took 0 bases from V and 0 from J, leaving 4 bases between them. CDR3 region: CASSVGPSYNEQFF. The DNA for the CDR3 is TGTGCCAGCAGCGTAGGTCCCTCCTACAATGAGCAGTTCTTC. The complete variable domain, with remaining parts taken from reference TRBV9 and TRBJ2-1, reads DSGVTQTPKHLITATGQRVTLRCSPRSGDLSVYWYQQSLDQGLQFLIQYYNGEERAKGNILERFSAQQFPDLHSELNLSSLELGDSALYFCASSVGPSYNEQFFGPGTRLTVL.

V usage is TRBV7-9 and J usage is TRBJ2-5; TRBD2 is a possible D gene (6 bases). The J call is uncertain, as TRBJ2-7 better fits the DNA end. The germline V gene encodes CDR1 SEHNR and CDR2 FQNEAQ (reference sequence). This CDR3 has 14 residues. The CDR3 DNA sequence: TGTGCCAGCAGCTTTATGGGGCGGGGATACGAGCAGTACTTC. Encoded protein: CASSFMGRGYEQYF.

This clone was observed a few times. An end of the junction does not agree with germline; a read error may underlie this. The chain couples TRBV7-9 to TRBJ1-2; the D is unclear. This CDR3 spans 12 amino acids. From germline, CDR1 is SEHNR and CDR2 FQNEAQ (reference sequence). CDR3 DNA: TGTGCCAGCAGCTTAGACCCGGGCTCCTTTATCTTC. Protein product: CASSLDPGSFIF.

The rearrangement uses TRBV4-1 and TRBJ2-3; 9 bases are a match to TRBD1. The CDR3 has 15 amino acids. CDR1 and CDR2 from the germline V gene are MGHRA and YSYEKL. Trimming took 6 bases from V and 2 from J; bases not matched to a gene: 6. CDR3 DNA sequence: TGCGCCAGCAGGCGAGGGACAGGGTTCACAGATACGCAGTATTTT. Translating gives CASRRGTGFTDTQYF.

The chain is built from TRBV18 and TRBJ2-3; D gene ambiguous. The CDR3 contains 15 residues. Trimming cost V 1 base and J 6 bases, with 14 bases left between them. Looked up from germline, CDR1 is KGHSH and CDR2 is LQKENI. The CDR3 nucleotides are TGTGCCAGCTCACCACGGATAACGGACGCGGATACGCAGTATTTT. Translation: CASSPRITDADTQYF.

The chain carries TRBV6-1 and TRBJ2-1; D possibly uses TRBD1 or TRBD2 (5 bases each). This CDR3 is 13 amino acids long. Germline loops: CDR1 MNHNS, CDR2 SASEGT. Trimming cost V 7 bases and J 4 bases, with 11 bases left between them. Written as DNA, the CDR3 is TGTGCCAGCATCCCATGGGGGTACAATGAGCAGTTCTTC. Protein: CASIPWGYNEQFF.

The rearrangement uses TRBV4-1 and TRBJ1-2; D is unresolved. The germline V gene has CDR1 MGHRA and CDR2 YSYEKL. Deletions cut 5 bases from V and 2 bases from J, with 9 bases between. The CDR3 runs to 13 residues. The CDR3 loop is CASSVDRNYGYTF. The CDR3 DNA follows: TGCGCCAGCAGCGTAGACCGAAACTATGGCTACACCTTC.

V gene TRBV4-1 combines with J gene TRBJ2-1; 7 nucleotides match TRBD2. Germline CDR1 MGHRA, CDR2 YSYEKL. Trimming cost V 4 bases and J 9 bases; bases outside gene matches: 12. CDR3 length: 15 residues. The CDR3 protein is CASSRDRSGSGEQFF. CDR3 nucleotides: TGCGCCAGCAGCCGAGACCGTAGCGGGTCTGGTGAGCAGTTCTTC.

CDR3 loop: CASSPFRTGYYGYTF. The CDR3, as DNA: TGTGCCAGCTCACCATTCCGTACCGGGTACTATGGCTACACCTTC. V and J are TRBV18 and TRBJ1-2, with D unclear. The V end lost 2 bases, the J end lost 3 bases, and 13 bases lay between the germline ends. Germline CDR1 KGHSH, CDR2 LQKENI. The CDR3 spans 15 residues.

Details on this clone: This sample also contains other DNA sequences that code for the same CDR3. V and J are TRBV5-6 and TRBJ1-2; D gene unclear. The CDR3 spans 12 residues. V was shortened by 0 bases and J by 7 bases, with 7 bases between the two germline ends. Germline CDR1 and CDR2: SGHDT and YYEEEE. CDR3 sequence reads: CASSLVVGGYTF. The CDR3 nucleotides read TGTGCCAGCAGCTTGGTAGTGGGTGGCTACACCTTC. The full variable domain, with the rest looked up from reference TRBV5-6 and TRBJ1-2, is DAGVTQSPTHLIKTRGQQVTLRCSPKSGHDTVSWYQQALGQGPQFIFQYYEEEERQRGNFPDRFSGHQFPNYSSELNVNALLLGDSALYLCASSLVVGGYTFGSGTRLTVV.

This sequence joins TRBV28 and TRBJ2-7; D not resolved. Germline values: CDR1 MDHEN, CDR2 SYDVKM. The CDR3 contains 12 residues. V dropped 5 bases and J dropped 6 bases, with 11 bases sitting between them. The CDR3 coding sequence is TGTGCCAGCAGTCTTATCCCCGGCGAGCAGTACTTC. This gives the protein CASSLIPGEQYF.

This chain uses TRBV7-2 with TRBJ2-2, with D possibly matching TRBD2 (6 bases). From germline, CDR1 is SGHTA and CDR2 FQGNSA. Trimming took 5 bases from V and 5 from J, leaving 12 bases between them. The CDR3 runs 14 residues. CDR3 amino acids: CASSIWGETGELFF. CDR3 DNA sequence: TGTGCCAGCAGCATTTGGGGGGAAACCGGGGAGCTGTTTTTT.

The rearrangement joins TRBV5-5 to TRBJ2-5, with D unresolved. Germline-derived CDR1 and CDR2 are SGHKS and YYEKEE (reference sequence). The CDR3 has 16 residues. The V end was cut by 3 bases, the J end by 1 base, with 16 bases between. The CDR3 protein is CASSSSSGPIQETQYF. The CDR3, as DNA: TGTGCCAGCAGCTCGTCGAGTGGGCCCATCCAAGAGACCCAGTACTTC.

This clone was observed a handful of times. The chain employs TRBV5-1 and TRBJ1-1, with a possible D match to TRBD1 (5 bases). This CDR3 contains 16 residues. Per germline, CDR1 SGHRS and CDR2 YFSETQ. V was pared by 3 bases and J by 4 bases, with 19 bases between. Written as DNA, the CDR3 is TGCGCCAGCAGCTCGACCTCCTATGGGGGGTCCACTGAAGCTTTCTTT. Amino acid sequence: CASSSTSYGGSTEAFF.

CDR3 nucleotide sequence: TGTGCCAGCAGCTTCTCATCGGGACGGCTAACCTACGAGCAGTACTTC. Amino acids: CASSFSSGRLTYEQYF. This rearrangement joins TRBV11-2 to TRBJ2-7, with D perhaps being TRBD1 or TRBD2 (5 bases each). Germline V gene lookup returns CDR1 SGHAT and CDR2 FQNNGV. This CDR3 comprises 16 residues. Deletions cut 3 bases from V and 2 bases from J, with 17 bases between.

CDR3 sequence: CASSEGLARRAETQYF. For the CDR3, the DNA is TGTGCCAGCAGTGAGGGACTAGCCAGGAGGGCCGAGACCCAGTACTTC. This chain links TRBV6-1 with TRBJ2-5, with 9 bases matching TRBD2. The V segment lost 3 bases and the J segment 5 bases; nucleotides outside the gene matches: 10. This CDR3 contains 16 residues. Germline V gene sequence: CDR1 MNHNS, CDR2 SASEGT.

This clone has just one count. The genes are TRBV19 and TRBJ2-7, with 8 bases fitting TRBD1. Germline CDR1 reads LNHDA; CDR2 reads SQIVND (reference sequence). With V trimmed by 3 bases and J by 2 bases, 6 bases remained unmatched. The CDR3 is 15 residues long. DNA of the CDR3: TGTGCCAGTAGTATTCGGGCAGGGGGCCCCTACGAGCAGTACTTC. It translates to CASSIRAGGPYEQYF.